Listed below are T cell receptor beta chains from one sample, sequenced in a study of cytomegalovirus exposure and HLA in healthy donors. Some clones are missing from TCRdb's copy, which holds only in-frame ones; the method was immunoSEQ multiplex PCR. Of under 250,000 clones in the sample, about four fifths are singletons; the top ten hold approximately 6.5%. Material for sequencing was PBMCs. These TCRs come from a man aged 35 to 55 in good health and CMV-seropositive. The CDR3 runs from the conserved cysteine through the conserved F or W. The D gene is left open where the match is weak. Clone size appears in some rows only: once, few, many, or a class for an expanded clone.

clone_size	j_call	v_call	d_call	cdr3_nt	cdr3_aa
-	TRBJ1-3	TRBV7-6	-	TGTGCCAGCAGCCCCCGACAGCGAAACTCTGGAAACACCATATATTTT	CASSPRQRNSGNTIYF
-	TRBJ1-4	TRBV6-1	-	TGTGCCAGCAGTCTGAGACATCTCACTAATGAAAAACTGTTTTTT	CASSLRHLTNEKLFF
-	TRBJ2-2	TRBV9	-	TGTGCCAGCAGCGTATTAGCGAGAATGAACACCGGGGAGCTGTTTTTT	CASSVLARMNTGELFF
-	TRBJ1-2	TRBV2	-	TGTGCCAGCAGTCCCTCGGGGGCTAACTATGGCTACACCTTC	CASSPSGANYGYTF
few	TRBJ1-1	TRBV5-4	-	TGTGCCAGCAGCAGACAGTCCGGCGGGGCGAACACTGAAGCTTTCTTT	CASSRQSGGANTEAFF
-	TRBJ2-6	TRBV7-6	TRBD1	TGTGCCAGCAGCTGGGGACAGGTCTCTGGGGCCAACGTCCTGACTTTC	CASSWGQVSGANVLTF
-	TRBJ2-7	TRBV13	TRBD2	TGTGCCAGCAGACATCTAGCGGGAGGGCCCTACGAGCAGTACTTC	CASRHLAGGPYEQYF
-	TRBJ2-3	TRBV6-5	TRBD1	TGTGCCAGCAGTTACCTTACAGGGGTCACAGATACGCAGTATTTT	CASSYLTGVTDTQYF
-	TRBJ1-1	TRBV2	-	TGTGCCAGCAGTCTTGACGGTGGGACAACTGAAGCTTTCTTT	CASSLDGGTTEAFF
-	TRBJ1-4	TRBV6-1	-	TGTGCCAGCAGTCCTAGGTGGGGAGGCGAAAAACTGTTTTTT	CASSPRWGGEKLFF
-	TRBJ1-2	TRBV6-1	-	TGTGCCAGCAGTCTTACCGTAAGGGAGACCTATGGCTACACCTTC	CASSLTVRETYGYTF
-	TRBJ2-1	TRBV9	TRBD2	TGTGCCAGCAGCGTAGTAACTAGCGGGCGCGATGAGCAGTTCTTC	CASSVVTSGRDEQFF
-	TRBJ1-3	TRBV7-6	-	TGTGCCAGCAGCCCCCGACAGCATCGTGGAAACACCATATATTTT	CASSPRQHRGNTIYF
once	TRBJ1-2	TRBV6-5	TRBD1	TGTGCCAGCAGTTCCCCGGGACAGGGGACGGGTCATGGCTACACCTTC	CASSSPGQGTGHGYTF
-	TRBJ2-3	TRBV30	-	TGTGCCTGGAGTGTCCGCCGGGCAGATACGCAGTATTTT	CAWSVRRADTQYF
few	TRBJ2-7	TRBV7-9	TRBD2	TGTGCCAGCAGCTTAGGGGGAGGGCCCCTCGAGCAGTACTTC	CASSLGGGPLEQYF
-	TRBJ2-1	TRBV4-1	-	TGCGCCAGCAGCCAGGGGGCGGGAGTGGATGAGCAGTTCTTC	CASSQGAGVDEQFF